The rows below give T cell receptor beta chains drawn from one sample of a study of T cell repertoires in cytomegalovirus infection. These receptors' antigens are unknown. TCRdb redid the calling of the reads with MiXCR, one entry per CDR3 protein. Of about 700,000 distinct CDR3 sequences in the sample, about 33% were seen once. Here the sequenced sample was cultured PBMCs, taken from culture after CMV antigen stimulation. The receptors were gathered from a human donor in good health (CMV status not recorded). Some clones in this sample may be carry-over from other donors' samples. The CDR3 runs from the conserved cysteine through the conserved F or W. The D gene is left open where the match is weak. Expanded clones are given a class, and other clones once, few, many or no size at all.

>TRBV4-1|-|TRBJ1-1|-
CASSQGYGRTEAFF
TGCGCCAGCAGCCAAGGGTATGGTAGGACTGAAGCTTTCTTT
>TRBV7-9|TRBD2|TRBJ2-7|few
CASSDSGSAYEQYF
TGTGCCAGCAGTGATAGCGGGAGTGCCTACGAGCAGTACTTC
>TRBV20-1|TRBD2|TRBJ2-1|few
CSANSGLADHNEQFF
TGCAGTGCTAACTCGGGACTAGCAGACCACAATGAGCAGTTCTTC
>TRBV12-3/TRBV12-4|-|TRBJ1-2|-
CASTDRGDTNYGYTF
TGTGCCAGCACCGACCGGGGGGACACTAACTATGGCTACACCTTC
>TRBV5-5|-|TRBJ1-6|-
CASSLEQKLSPLHF
TGTGCCAGCAGCTTGGAACAGAAACTTTCACCCCTCCACTTT
>TRBV2|-|TRBJ2-3|few
CASSEIYGSAPGTQYF
TGTGCCAGCAGTGAAATTTACGGCAGCGCACCGGGGACGCAGTATTTT
>TRBV24-1|-|TRBJ2-3|-
CATSAGRTSTDTQYF
TGTGCCACCAGTGCGGGAAGGACTAGCACAGATACGCAGTATTTT
>TRBV7-9|-|TRBJ1-4|few
CASSGGGRPLEKLFF
TGTGCCAGCAGCGGCGGGGGGCGACCCCTCGAAAAACTGTTTTTT
>TRBV12-3/TRBV12-4|-|TRBJ1-4|-
CATARGGEKLFF
TGTGCCACCGCCCGAGGCGGTGAAAAACTGTTTTTT
>TRBV4-2|TRBD2|TRBJ2-3|-
CASSPRGGGGASTDTQYF
TGTGCCAGCAGCCCAAGAGGCGGCGGGGGGGCGAGCACAGATACGCAGTATTTT
>TRBV7-9|-|TRBJ1-6|few
CASSSPSTGTGYNSPLHF
TGTGCCAGCAGCTCCCCCTCCACAGGGACCGGATATAATTCACCCCTCCACTTT
>TRBV7-2|-|TRBJ2-7|-
CASSGSGTVVNEQYF
TGTGCCAGCAGCGGGTCAGGGACGGTCGTTAACGAGCAGTACTTC
>TRBV10-3|-|TRBJ2-3|few
CAISESPLSTQYF
TGTGCCATCAGTGAGTCTCCTCTGTCGACGCAGTATTTT
>TRBV5-1|-|TRBJ2-1|-
CASSSPPKGTTHEQFF
TGCGCCAGCAGCTCCCCCCCCAAGGGAACGACCCATGAGCAGTTCTTC
>TRBV4-1|-|TRBJ1-1|-
CASSRPPGTLNTEAFF
TGCGCCAGCAGCCGACCCCCAGGGACCCTGAACACTGAAGCTTTCTTT
>TRBV6-1|-|TRBJ2-6|-
CASSSRIAGANVLTF
TGTGCCAGCAGTTCCAGAATAGCTGGGGCCAACGTCCTGACTTTC
>TRBV7-9|-|TRBJ1-2|-
CASSPRSIGYTF
TGTGCCAGCAGCCCCAGGTCGATTGGCTACACCTTC
>TRBV14|TRBD1|TRBJ2-3|-
CASSLGQWMTDTQYF
TGTGCCAGCAGCTTGGGACAGTGGATGACAGATACGCAGTATTTT
>TRBV5-1|-|TRBJ2-3|-
CASSFLDFTNTDTQYF
TGCGCCAGCAGCTTCCTGGACTTCACGAACACAGATACGCAGTATTTT
>TRBV6-2/TRBV6-3|-|TRBJ2-5|-
CASSYRVRQETQYF
TGTGCCAGCAGTTACAGGGTTCGGCAAGAGACCCAGTACTTC
>TRBV6-1|-|TRBJ1-1|-
CASTLGPMNTEAFF
TGTGCCAGCACCCTAGGTCCCATGAACACTGAAGCTTTCTTT
>TRBV2|-|TRBJ2-4|few
CASSVQGIIQYF
TGTGCCAGCAGTGTGCAGGGGATCATTCAGTACTTC
>TRBV7-9|-|TRBJ2-1|-
CASREGHPAVEQFF
TGTGCCAGCAGAGAAGGACACCCGGCCGTTGAGCAGTTCTTC
>TRBV12-3/TRBV12-4|-|TRBJ1-2|-
CASSSPQGGYTF
TGTGCCAGCAGTTCCCCCCAGGGTGGCTACACCTTC
>TRBV7-8|-|TRBJ1-5|many
CASSSGVNQPQHF
TGTGCCAGCAGTTCCGGGGTAAATCAGCCCCAGCATTTT
>TRBV5-5|-|TRBJ1-2|few
CASTYWDGPYGYTF
TGTGCCAGCACCTATTGGGACGGACCCTATGGCTACACCTTC
>TRBV12-5|-|TRBJ1-5|-
CASGLLERTPLPQHF
TGTGCTAGTGGTTTGTTGGAACGGACCCCACTGCCCCAGCATTTT
>TRBV7-2|-|TRBJ2-3|many
CASSSLSGDTQYF
TGTGCCAGCAGCTCCCTTTCCGGGGATACGCAGTATTTT
>TRBV7-4|-|TRBJ1-2|few
CASSLWDKSVDGYTF
TGTGCCAGCAGCTTGTGGGACAAATCGGTGGATGGCTACACCTTC
>TRBV4-1|-|TRBJ2-3|-
CASSPTEYSTDTQYF
TGCGCCAGCAGCCCAACAGAGTATAGCACAGATACGCAGTATTTT
>TRBV7-2|-|TRBJ2-1|-
CASRRSTYNEQFF
TGTGCCAGCAGACGAAGCACCTACAATGAGCAGTTCTTC
>TRBV6-6|-|TRBJ1-1|-
CASILSGDTEAFF
TGTGCCAGCATCCTATCGGGGGACACTGAAGCTTTCTTT
>TRBV4-3|-|TRBJ2-7|few
CASSQAYVGGYEQYF
TGCGCCAGCAGCCAAGCGTATGTGGGGGGCTACGAGCAGTACTTC
>TRBV6-2/TRBV6-3|-|TRBJ1-2|-
CASSYGGEVSYTF
TGTGCCAGCAGTTACGGAGGAGAAGTAAGCTACACCTTC
>TRBV10-3|TRBD1|TRBJ2-7|few
CAIMGQGTYEQYF
TGTGCCATCATGGGACAGGGAACCTACGAGCAGTACTTC
>TRBV19|-|TRBJ1-2|-
CASSLGRRGFGYTF
TGTGCCAGTAGTCTGGGACGGCGGGGGTTTGGCTACACCTTC
>TRBV29-1|-|TRBJ2-5|few
CSVDPGQETQYF
TGCAGCGTTGACCCAGGGCAGGAGACCCAGTACTTC
>TRBV12-3/TRBV12-4|-|TRBJ1-2|few
CASSPGVLGGYTF
TGTGCCAGCAGTCCCGGGGTCCTTGGAGGCTACACCTTC
>TRBV29-1|-|TRBJ2-4|-
CSVDGAEAKNIQYF
TGCAGCGTTGATGGGGCGGAAGCCAAAAACATTCAGTACTTC
>TRBV12-3/TRBV12-4|-|TRBJ2-1|many
CASTEGTPAYNEQFF
TGTGCCAGCACGGAGGGGACACCTGCCTACAATGAGCAGTTCTTC
>TRBV19|-|TRBJ1-2|-
CASSDVGPYGYTF
TGTGCCAGTAGTGACGTGGGACCCTATGGCTACACCTTC
>TRBV28|-|TRBJ1-6|-
CASSLGRAPLHF
TGTGCCAGCAGTTTAGGACGAGCACCCCTCCACTTT
>TRBV29-1|-|TRBJ1-1|-
CSVTGLELNTEAFF
TGCAGCGTAACAGGGCTCGAATTGAACACTGAAGCTTTCTTT
>TRBV10-3|-|TRBJ2-1|-
CAISETLTRGVNNEQFF
TGTGCCATCAGTGAGACCCTCACTAGGGGCGTGAACAATGAGCAGTTCTTC
>TRBV7-2|TRBD2|TRBJ2-3|few
CASRDSGTSGGGTQYF
TGTGCCAGCAGAGACTCCGGGACTAGCGGAGGGGGGACGCAGTATTTT
>TRBV24-1|-|TRBJ2-5|-
CATSRDGETQYF
TGTGCCACCAGTCGGGACGGCGAGACCCAGTACTTC
>TRBV18|TRBD1|TRBJ2-2|-
CASSPPGQALTGELFF
TGTGCCAGCTCACCACCGGGACAGGCGCTTACCGGGGAGCTGTTTTTT
>TRBV20-1|TRBD1|TRBJ1-5|-
CSARDPGQGVLPQHF
TGCAGTGCTAGAGATCCGGGACAGGGTGTGTTGCCCCAGCATTTT
>TRBV28|-|TRBJ1-5|few
CASSSGGSNQPQHF
TGTGCCAGCAGTTCGGGCGGGAGCAATCAGCCCCAGCATTTT
>TRBV2|TRBD2|TRBJ2-6|many
CASSRLAGAGANVLTF
TGTGCCAGCAGTAGACTAGCGGGAGCCGGGGCCAACGTCCTGACTTTC
>TRBV4-1|-|TRBJ1-6|-
CASSQDNGGLGSPLHF
TGTGCCAGCAGCCAAGATAATGGGGGATTGGGTTCACCCCTCCACTTT
>TRBV11-2|-|TRBJ1-3|few
CASSFSSRGGNTIYF
TGTGCCAGCAGCTTTTCCTCAAGAGGGGGAAACACCATATATTTT
>TRBV6-2/TRBV6-3|-|TRBJ1-1|-
CASGGSYKGGSMNTEAFF
TGTGCCAGTGGGGGGTCCTACAAGGGGGGAAGCATGAACACTGAAGCTTTCTTT
>TRBV11-2|-|TRBJ2-2|few
CASSFGTYTGELFF
TGTGCCAGCAGCTTCGGGACATACACCGGGGAGCTGTTTTTT